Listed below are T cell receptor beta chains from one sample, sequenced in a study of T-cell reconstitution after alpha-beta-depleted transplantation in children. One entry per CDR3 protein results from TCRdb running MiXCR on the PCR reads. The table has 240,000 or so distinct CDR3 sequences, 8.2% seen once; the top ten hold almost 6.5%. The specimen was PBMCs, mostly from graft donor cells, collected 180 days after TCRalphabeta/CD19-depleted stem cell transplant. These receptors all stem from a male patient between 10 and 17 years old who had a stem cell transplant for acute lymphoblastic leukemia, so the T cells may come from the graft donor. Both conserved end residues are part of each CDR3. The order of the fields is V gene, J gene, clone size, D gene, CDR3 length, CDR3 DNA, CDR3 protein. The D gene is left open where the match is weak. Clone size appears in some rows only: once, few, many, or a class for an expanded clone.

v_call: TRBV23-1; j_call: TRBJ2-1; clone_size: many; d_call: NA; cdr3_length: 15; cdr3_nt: TGCGCCAGCAGTCAACCCGGACAGTTTTACAATGAGCAGTTCTTC; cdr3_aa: CASSQPGQFYNEQFF
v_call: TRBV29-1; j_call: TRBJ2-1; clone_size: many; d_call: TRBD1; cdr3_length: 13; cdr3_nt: TGCAGCGTTGAAGGCGACAGGGCCTTTGAGCAGTTCTTC; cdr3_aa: CSVEGDRAFEQFF
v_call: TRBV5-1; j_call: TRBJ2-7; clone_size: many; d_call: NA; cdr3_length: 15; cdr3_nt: TGCGCCAGCAGTCCACTTGGGAGTCCGACATACGAGCAGTACTTC; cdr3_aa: CASSPLGSPTYEQYF
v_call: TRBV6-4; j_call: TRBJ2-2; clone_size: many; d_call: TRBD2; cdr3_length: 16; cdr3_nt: TGTGCCAGCAGAGAACAAGCGGGGGGGCTCACCGGGGAGCTGTTTTTT; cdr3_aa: CASREQAGGLTGELFF
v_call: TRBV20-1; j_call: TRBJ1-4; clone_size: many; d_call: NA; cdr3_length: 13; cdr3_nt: TGCAGTGCTAGAGATCAAAAGGGTGAAAAACTGTTTTTT; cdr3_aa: CSARDQKGEKLFF
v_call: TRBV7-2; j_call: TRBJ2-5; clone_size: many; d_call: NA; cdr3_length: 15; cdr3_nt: TGTGCCAGCAGCTTAGTAAGGCAGCCTCAAGAGACCCAGTACTTC; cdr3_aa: CASSLVRQPQETQYF
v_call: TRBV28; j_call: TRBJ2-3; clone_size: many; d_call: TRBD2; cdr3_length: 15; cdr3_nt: TGTGCCAGCAGTTTCCCCGGCGGGGGGACAGATACGCAGTATTTT; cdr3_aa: CASSFPGGGTDTQYF
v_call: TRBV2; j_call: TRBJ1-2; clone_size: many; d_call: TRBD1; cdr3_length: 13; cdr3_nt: TGTGCCAGCAGTAGCAGGGGGCCGGATGGCTACACCTTC; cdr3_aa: CASSSRGPDGYTF
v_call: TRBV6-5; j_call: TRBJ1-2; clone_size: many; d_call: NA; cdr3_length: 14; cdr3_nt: TGTGCCAGCAGTTACTCAGGGCTTTCCTATGGCTACACCTTC; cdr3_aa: CASSYSGLSYGYTF
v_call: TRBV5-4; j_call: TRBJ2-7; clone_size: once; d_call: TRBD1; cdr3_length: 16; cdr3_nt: TGTGCCAGCAGCCTCCCCCCCGGGACAGGGGGACGCGAGCAGTACTTC; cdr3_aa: CASSLPPGTGGREQYF
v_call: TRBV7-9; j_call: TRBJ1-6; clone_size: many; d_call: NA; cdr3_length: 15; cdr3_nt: TGTGCCAGCAGCTTAGCAGGTCCAGGGAGAAGACCCCTCCACTTT; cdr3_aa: CASSLAGPGRRPLHF
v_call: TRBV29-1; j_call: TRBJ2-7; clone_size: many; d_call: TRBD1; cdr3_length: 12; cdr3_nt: TGCAGCGTTGGGCAGGGGGCCTACGAGCAGTACTTC; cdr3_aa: CSVGQGAYEQYF
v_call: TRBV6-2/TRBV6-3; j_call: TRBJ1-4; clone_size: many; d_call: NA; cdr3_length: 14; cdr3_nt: TGTGCCAGCAGCGAACGACGGGGCGAAGAAAAACTGTTTTTT; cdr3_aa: CASSERRGEEKLFF
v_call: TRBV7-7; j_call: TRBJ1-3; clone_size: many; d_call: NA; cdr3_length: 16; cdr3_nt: TGTGCCAGCAGCCCTCCTACACGACCCTCTGGAAACACCATATATTTT; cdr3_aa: CASSPPTRPSGNTIYF
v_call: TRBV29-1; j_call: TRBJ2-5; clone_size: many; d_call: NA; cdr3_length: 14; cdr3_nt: TGCAGCGTTGATTTAGCGGGACAGGGAGCGACCCAGTACTTC; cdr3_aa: CSVDLAGQGATQYF
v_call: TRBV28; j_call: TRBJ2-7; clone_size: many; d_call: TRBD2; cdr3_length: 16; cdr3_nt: TGTGCCAGCAGTTCTCCGGGGACTAGCGGACGCTACGAGCAGTACTTC; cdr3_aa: CASSSPGTSGRYEQYF
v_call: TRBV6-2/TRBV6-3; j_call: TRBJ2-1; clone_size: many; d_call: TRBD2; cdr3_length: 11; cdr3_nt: TGTGCCAGCAGTTACGCTGGGGGGGAGTTCTTC; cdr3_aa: CASSYAGGEFF
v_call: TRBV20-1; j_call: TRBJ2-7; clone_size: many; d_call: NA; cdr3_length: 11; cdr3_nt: TGCAGTGCTACCCTGACAGCTGAGCAGTACTTC; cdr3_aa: CSATLTAEQYF
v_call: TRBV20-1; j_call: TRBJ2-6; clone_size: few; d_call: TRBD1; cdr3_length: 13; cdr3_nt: TGCAGTGCTTCGGACAGGGGGGCCAACGTCCTGACTTTC; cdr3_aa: CSASDRGANVLTF
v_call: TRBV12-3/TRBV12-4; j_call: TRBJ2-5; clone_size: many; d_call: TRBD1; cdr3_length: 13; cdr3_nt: TGTGCCTCCAAGGGGGCGTCCCAAGAGACCCAGTACTTC; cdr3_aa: CASKGASQETQYF
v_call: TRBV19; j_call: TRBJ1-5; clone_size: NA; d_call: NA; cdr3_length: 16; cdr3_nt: TGTGCCAGTAGTATAGGAGAGAGGTTAATCAATCAGCCCCAGCATTTT; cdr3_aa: CASSIGERLINQPQHF
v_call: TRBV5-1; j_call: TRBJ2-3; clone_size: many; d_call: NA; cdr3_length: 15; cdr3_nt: TGCGCCAGCAGCTTGCTGTTGGCGCACACAGATACGCAGTATTTT; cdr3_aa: CASSLLLAHTDTQYF
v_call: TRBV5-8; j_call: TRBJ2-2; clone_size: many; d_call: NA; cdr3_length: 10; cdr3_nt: TGTGCCAGCAGCTTTTGGGAGCTGTTTTTT; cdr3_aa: CASSFWELFF